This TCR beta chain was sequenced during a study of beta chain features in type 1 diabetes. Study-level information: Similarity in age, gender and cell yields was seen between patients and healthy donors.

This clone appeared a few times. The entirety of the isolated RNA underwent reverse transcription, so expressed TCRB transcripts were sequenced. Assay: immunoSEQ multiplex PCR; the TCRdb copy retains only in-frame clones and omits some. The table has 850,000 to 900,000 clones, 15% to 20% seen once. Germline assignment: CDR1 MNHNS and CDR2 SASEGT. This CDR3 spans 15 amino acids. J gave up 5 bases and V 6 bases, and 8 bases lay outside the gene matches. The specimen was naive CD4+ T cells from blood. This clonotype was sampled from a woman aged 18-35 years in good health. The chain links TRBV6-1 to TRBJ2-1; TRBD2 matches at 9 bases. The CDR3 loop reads CASRGRASGNNEQFF. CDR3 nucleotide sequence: TGTGCCAGCAGGGGTCGGGCTAGCGGGAACAATGAGCAGTTCTTC.